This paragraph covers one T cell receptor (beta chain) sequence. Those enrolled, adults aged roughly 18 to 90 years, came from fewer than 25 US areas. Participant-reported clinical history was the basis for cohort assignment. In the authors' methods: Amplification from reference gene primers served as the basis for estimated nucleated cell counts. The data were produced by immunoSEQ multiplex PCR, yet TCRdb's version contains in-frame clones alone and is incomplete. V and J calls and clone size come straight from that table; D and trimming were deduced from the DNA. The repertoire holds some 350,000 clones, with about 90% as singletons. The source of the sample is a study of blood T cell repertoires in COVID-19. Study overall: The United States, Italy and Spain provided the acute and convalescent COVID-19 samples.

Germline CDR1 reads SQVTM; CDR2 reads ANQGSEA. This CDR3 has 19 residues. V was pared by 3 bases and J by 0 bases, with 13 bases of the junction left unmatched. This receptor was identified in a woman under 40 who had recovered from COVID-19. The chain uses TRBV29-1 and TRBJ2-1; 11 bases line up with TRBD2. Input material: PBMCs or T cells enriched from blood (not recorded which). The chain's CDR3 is CSVDFLAGGGPSSYNEQFF. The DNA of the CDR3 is TGCAGCGTTGACTTTCTAGCGGGGGGTGGCCCCAGCTCCTACAATGAGCAGTTCTTC.